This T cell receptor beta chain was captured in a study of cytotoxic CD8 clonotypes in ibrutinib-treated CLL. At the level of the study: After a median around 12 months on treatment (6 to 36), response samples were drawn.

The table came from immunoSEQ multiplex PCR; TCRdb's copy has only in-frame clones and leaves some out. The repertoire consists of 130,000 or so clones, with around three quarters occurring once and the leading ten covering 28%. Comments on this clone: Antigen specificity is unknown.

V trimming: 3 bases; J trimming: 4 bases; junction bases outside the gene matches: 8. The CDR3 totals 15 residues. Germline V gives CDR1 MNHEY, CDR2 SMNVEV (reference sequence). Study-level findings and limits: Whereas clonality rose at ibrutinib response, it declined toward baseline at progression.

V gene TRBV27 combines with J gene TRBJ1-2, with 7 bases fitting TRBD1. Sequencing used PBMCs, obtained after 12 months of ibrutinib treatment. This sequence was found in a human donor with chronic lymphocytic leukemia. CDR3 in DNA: TGTGCCAGCAGTTTTGAAGCAGGGGGTATCTATGGCTACACCTTC. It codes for CASSFEAGGIYGYTF.